These 11 T cell receptor beta chains came from one sample sequenced in a study of regulatory T cells in long-lasting Graves disease. TCRdb re-derived calls from the reads in MiXCR, one entry per CDR3 protein. The sample lists 450 or so distinct CDR3 sequences; over 55% were seen once. The TCR library was prepared using RNA isolated from PBMCs. Material: peripheral blood mononuclear cells (PBMCs), obtained with antithyroid drug treatment, in newly diagnosed or persistent Graves disease (not recorded which). These receptors originate from a female donor with Graves disease.

The V call is TRBV4-1, the J call TRBJ2-7; D possibly corresponds to TRBD2 (6 bases). This CDR3 has 16 residues. V was trimmed by 1 base and J by 0 bases, leaving 13 bases between them. Germline V CDR1 and CDR2: MGHRA, YSYEKL. The CDR3 region has the DNA TGCGCCAGCAGCCAAGTGTGGGAGGCCGGCTCCTACGAGCAGTACTTC. Encoded protein: CASSQVWEAGSYEQYF.

This clonotype was observed a handful of times. This chain connects TRBV5-1 to TRBJ1-4, with a tentative D call TRBD1 (5 bases). Per germline, CDR1 SGHRS and CDR2 YFSETQ. V was clipped by 3 bases and J by 4 bases, with 16 bases between them. This CDR3 contains 16 residues. Here the CDR3 DNA reads TGCGCCAGCAGCTCCGCGGCGGTCCAGGGTAATGAAAAACTGTTTTTT. Protein product: CASSSAAVQGNEKLFF.

This rearrangement joins TRBV7-2 to TRBJ2-5, with unresolved D. Germline V gives CDR1 SGHTA, CDR2 FQGNSA. This CDR3 has 15 amino acids. Trimming removed 1 base at V and 1 base at J, with 10 bases between. Here the CDR3 DNA reads TGTGCCAGCAGCTTAGTTCCAGGAACCCAAGAGACCCAGTACTTC. Its translation: CASSLVPGTQETQYF.

CDR3 residues: CASSSYSGANVLTF. The CDR3 nucleotides read TGTGCCAGCTCCTCATACTCTGGGGCCAACGTCCTGACTTTC. This chain links TRBV3-1 with TRBJ2-6; the D is unclear. With 8 bases removed from V and 0 bases from J, the gap between germline ends came to 8 bases. Germline values: CDR1 LGHDT, CDR2 YNNKEL (reference sequence). This CDR3 has 14 amino acids.

V gene TRBV11-2 combines with J gene TRBJ2-7, with 7 bases lining up with TRBD1. Germline values: CDR1 SGHAT, CDR2 FQNNGV. J lost 2 bases, V lost 2 bases, and 9 bases had no gene match. The CDR3 length is 16 residues. In nucleotides, the CDR3 is TGTGCCAGCAGCTTACAGACCCGACAGGGAACCTACGAGCAGTACTTC. Encoded protein: CASSLQTRQGTYEQYF.

V gene TRBV2 combines with J gene TRBJ2-7; tentatively, D is TRBD2 (6 bases). V lost 2 bases and J 6 bases, leaving 17 bases between the germline ends. Germline CDR1 reads SNHLY; CDR2 reads FYNNEI. The CDR3 length is 15 residues. Written as DNA, the CDR3 is TGTGCCAGCAGTGAAATTAATCATGGGGGGAGCGAGCAGTACTTC. The encoded protein is CASSEINHGGSEQYF. Variable domain in full (rest from reference TRBV2 and TRBJ2-7): EPEVTQTPSHQVTQMGQEVILRCVPISNHLYFYWYRQILGQKVEFLVSFYNNEISEKSEIFDDQFSVERPDGSNFTLKIRSTKLEDSAMYFCASSEINHGGSEQYFGPGTRLTVT.

V is TRBV14 and J is TRBJ1-1; D may be TRBD1 (6 bases). Germline V lookup: CDR1 SGHDN, CDR2 FVKESK. Trimming cost V 1 base and J 4 bases, with 7 bases left between them. This CDR3 region has 13 residues. This CDR3 reads CASSQVQGTEAFF. In DNA form, the CDR3 reads TGTGCCAGCAGCCAAGTACAGGGCACTGAAGCTTTCTTT. Full variable domain (outside the CDR3, taken from reference TRBV14 and TRBJ1-1): EAGVTQFPSHSVIEKGQTVTLRCDPISGHDNLYWYRRVMGKEIKFLLHFVKESKQDESGMPNNRFLAERTGGTYSTLKVQPAELEDSGVYFCASSQVQGTEAFFGQGTRLTVV.

This clonotype was observed a handful of times. The gene calls are TRBV14 and TRBJ2-5; possibly TRBD1 or TRBD2 for D (5 bases each). Germline lookup yields CDR1 SGHDN and CDR2 FVKESK. Trimming removed 1 base from V and 5 bases from J, with 14 bases in between. The CDR3 runs to 15 residues. CDR3 nucleotide sequence: TGTGCCAGCAGCCAAGTTAGTGGGGGTCGGGAGACCCAGTACTTC. Its protein product is CASSQVSGGRETQYF.

This clonotype was counted once. The V gene is TRBV13, the J gene TRBJ2-5; D is perhaps TRBD1 or TRBD2 (6 bases each). The germline V and J ends were trimmed by 5 bases and 5 bases, with 18 bases remaining between them. Germline V CDR1 and CDR2: PRHDT, FYEKMQ (reference sequence). The length of the CDR3 is 15 residues. The CDR3 nucleotides are TGTGCCAGCAGCCGCCTTAGGGGGGCACGGGAGACCCAGTACTTC. It encodes CASSRLRGARETQYF.

The chain couples TRBV2 to TRBJ2-7; TRBD1 is a possible D gene (6 bases). The CDR3 length is 13 residues. Trimming removed 3 bases at V and 6 bases at J, with 12 bases between. Looked up from germline, CDR1 is SNHLY and CDR2 is FYNNEI. CDR3 DNA: TGTGCCAGCAGTGATGTCAGGGGTATCGAGCAGTACTTC. It yields the protein CASSDVRGIEQYF. Full variable domain (rest looked up from reference TRBV2 and TRBJ2-7): EPEVTQTPSHQVTQMGQEVILRCVPISNHLYFYWYRQILGQKVEFLVSFYNNEISEKSEIFDDQFSVERPDGSNFTLKIRSTKLEDSAMYFCASSDVRGIEQYFGPGTRLTVT.

The genes are TRBV12-3 or TRBV12-4 and TRBJ1-2; D remains ambiguous. Trimming shortened V by 1 base and J by 4 bases, and 4 bases separated the two germline ends. This CDR3 has 12 residues. The CDR3 reads CASSLGSYGYTF. CDR3 coding DNA: TGTGCCAGCAGTTTAGGCAGCTATGGCTACACCTTC.